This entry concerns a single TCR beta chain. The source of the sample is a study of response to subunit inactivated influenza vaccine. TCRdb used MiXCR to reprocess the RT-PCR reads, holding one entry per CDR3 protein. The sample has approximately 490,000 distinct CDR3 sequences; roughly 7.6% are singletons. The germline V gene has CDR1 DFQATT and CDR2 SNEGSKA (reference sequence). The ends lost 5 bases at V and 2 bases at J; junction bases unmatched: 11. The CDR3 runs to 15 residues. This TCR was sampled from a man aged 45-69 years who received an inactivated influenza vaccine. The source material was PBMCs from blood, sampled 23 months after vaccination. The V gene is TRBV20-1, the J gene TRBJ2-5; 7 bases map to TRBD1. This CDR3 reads CSASDRFEGQETQYF. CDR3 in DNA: TGCAGTGCTTCGGACAGGTTTGAGGGTCAAGAGACCCAGTACTTC.